This entry is about one T cell receptor beta chain. There is no known antigen for this receptor. There are no base qualities to consult, and no much larger clone falls within one base. The sample comes from a study of T-cell memory formation after mild COVID-19 (dated by TCRdb to 2020 to 2023). Regarding the study in general: TCR sequence clusters from the two donors were found to be largely donor specific. T-cell clones expanding and contracting after mild COVID-19 in a couple of donors were tracked by longitudinal TCRalpha and TCRbeta repertoire sequencing. Two young, previously healthy adult volunteers made up the cohort, one male and one female.

Including cysteine and phenylalanine, the CDR3 has 15 amino acids. Only the CDR3 part of the read is kept: 45 bases, read in frame from the first base. V gives up 1 base and J gives up 0 bases, and the segment between their germline ends measures 11 bases. The germline V gene sets CDR1 to SGHRS and CDR2 to YFSETQ. Sequencing was performed on an Illumina NovaSeq 6000. TCRalpha and TCRbeta cDNA libraries were constructed by 5'RACE with constant-segment primers, with sample barcodes and unique molecular identifiers being introduced. Trizol reagent was used to extract RNA from every sample. Libraries were amplified in two PCR steps, with a second sample barcode and Illumina TruSeq adapters added in the second step. Sequencing of the libraries was done on an Illumina NovaSeq, producing 2 x 150 bp paired-end reads. The source study handled its data this way. Reads were demultiplexed and collapsed into UMI-guided consensus sequences with migec v1.2.7. Using mixcr v2.1.11, the UMI consensuses were aligned to TRA and TRB V and J templates and assembled into clonotypes. Clonotypes were classified as expanded or contracted when called significant by both edgeR and NoisET, with noise models trained on biological replicates. edgeR calls used a false discovery rate-adjusted p below 0.01 and a log2 fold-change threshold of 1. As an exploratory analysis of dynamics, max-normalized trajectories of the 1000 most abundant clonotypes were examined by PCA with hierarchical clustering. The CD4 or CD8 phenotype of responding clones was assigned using the separately sequenced CD4+ and CD8+ repertoires. The public sequencing data were trimmed at Q25 with fastp and processed into clonotypes with MiXCR by TCRdb, which kept only in-frame beta chains. Every distinct CDR3 protein forms one entry, paired with its most common genes and DNA. What appears here as the V and J calls and clone size reflects TCRdb's work, not the paper's. Here the sample has hundreds of thousands of distinct CDR3 sequences; roughly 25% occur a single time. The ten largest account for roughly an eighth of the sample.

The paper's findings and limits, for the study overall: Balanced CD4/CD8 phenotypes were observed for clones contracting from day 15 to 85, whereas a bias towards CD4+ was observed for a second wave of clones expanding from day 15 to 37. Contracting CD4+ clones turned up mainly in the CM and EM memory subsets, whereas EMRA was where CD8+ clones were enriched. Only a couple of mild cases were covered in the study, and larger cohorts including severe cases with pre-infection samples were considered necessary. Some responding clones were found in pre-infection memory, which suggests that pre-existing cross-reactive memory T cells took part in the SARS-CoV-2 response. The second-wave clones that peaked on day 37 were not confirmed to be SARS-CoV-2 specific.

Ficoll-Paque density gradient centrifugation was the method used to isolate PBMCs. The receptor chain draws on TRBV5-1 and TRBJ2-7; a weak D assignment points to TRBD1 (5 bases agree). The sequenced material came from PBMCs or a T cell subset sorted from them (not recorded which). This sequence was found in an adult woman who had mild COVID-19 (a few samples of this study predate the infection). The sample titles of this study are shuffled in the database, so cell type and time point are left out; the donor was told from shared clones. The nucleotide sequence is TGCGCCAGCAGCTTGTCTGGGGCTCACTCCTACGAGCAGTACTTC. Its coded protein is CASSLSGAHSYEQYF.